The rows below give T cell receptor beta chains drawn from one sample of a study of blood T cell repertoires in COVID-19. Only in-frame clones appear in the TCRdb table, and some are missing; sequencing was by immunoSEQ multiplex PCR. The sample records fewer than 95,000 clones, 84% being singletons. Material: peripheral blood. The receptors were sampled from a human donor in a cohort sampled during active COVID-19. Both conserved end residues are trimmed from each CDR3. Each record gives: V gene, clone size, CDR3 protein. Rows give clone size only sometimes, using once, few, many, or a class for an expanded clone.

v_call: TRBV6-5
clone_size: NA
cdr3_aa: ASSYHRGLGNTEAF

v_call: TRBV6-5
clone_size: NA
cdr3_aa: ASSVRDRGPNGYT

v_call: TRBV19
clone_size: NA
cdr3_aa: ASSQGFRNEQF

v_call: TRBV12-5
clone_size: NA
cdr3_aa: ASGLGPGPQH

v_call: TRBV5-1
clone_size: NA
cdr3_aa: ASSIFEGEKQY

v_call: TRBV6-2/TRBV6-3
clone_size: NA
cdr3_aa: ASSQGTGHNYGYT

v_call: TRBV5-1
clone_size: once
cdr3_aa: ASSRVQGKNTEAF

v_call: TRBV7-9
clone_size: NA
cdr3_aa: ARTSVGPGELF

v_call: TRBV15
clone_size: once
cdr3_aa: ATSSDSTGGGTEAF

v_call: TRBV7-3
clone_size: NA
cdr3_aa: ASSSGLPNTGELF

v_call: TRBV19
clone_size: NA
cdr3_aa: ASGRQGLSNEKLF

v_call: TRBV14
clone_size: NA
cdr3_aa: ASSQTRSPGQGGYSNQPQH

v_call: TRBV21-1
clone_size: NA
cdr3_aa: ASRMGLGCEKLF

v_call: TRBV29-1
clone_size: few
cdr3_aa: SGAEAGGASDTQY

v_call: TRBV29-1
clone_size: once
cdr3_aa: SVAEGVNQPQH

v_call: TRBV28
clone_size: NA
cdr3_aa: ASLTTGTYEQY

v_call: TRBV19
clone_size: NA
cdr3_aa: ATRPGLASPYEQY

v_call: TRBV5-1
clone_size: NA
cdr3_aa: ASSTDSLYGYT

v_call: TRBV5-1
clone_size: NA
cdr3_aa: ASSVGSSGGSYEQY

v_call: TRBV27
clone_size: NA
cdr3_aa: ASRLGQGDFYGYT

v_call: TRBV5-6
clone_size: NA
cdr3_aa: ASSPNRVPANYGYT

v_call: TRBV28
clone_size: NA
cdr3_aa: ASSSGGASAYGYT

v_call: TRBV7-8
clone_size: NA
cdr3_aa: ASSLYRPDSPLH

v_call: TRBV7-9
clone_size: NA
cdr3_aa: ASSRGTGTPNYGYT

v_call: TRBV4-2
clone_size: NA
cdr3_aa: ASSQDFTGTSSYEQY

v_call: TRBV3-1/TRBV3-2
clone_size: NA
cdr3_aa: ASSPDAGGLYGYT

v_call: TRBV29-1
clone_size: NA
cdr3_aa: SFDRTYGYT

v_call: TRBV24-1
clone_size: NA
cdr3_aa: ATSDPDSAYGYT

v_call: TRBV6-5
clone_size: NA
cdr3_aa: ASRAGSWEAF

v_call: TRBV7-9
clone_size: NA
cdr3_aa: ASSQVHPGQPIYEQY

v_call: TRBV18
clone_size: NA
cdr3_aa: ASSPGPGAEAF

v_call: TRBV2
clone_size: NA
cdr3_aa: ASTRAGGAQY

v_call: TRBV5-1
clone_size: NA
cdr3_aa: ASSLDRETGGYT

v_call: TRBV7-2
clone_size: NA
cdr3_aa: ASSLVGTGGFPLH

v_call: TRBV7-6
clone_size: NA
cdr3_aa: ASSRDRGITYEQY

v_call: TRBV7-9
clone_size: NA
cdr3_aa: ASKQRTGNTEAF

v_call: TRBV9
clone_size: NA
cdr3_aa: ASSVGPEGTSPLH

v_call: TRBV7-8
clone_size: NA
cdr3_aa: ASSPGGGGRFNEQF

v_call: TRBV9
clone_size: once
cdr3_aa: ASSVGQGSGNTIY

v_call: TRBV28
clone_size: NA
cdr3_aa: ASSLSGTVVGTQY

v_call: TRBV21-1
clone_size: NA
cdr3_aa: ASSPTPGERHSYNEQF

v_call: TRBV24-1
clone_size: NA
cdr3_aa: ATSDPRGGNQPQH

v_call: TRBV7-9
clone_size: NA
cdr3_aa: ASSFPRGGVGNTIY

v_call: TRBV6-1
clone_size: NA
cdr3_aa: ASSDTLPRRNSPLH

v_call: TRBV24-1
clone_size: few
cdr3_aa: ATSDGHLNTGELF

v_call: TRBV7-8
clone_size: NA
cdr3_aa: ASSRRDRASGANVLT

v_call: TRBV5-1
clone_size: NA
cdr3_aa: ASSLAGASSYEQY

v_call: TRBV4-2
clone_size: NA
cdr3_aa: ASSQVRSGTSGGLQY

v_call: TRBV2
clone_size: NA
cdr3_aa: ASVLPGVSEQY

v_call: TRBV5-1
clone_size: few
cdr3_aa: ASSSGSGTVTQY

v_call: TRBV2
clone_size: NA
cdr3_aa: ASSPTGGTEAF

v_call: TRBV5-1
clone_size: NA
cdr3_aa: ASSDQGFGNTIY

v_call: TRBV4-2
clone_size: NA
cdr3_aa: ASSQERSGELF

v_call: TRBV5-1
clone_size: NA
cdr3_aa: ASSVGTVGYNEQF

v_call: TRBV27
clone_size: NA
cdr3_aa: ASSFRGQGVWTDTQY